This TCR beta chain was documented in a study of blood T cell repertoires in COVID-19. Turning to the study itself: There were acute and convalescent COVID-19 samples, and they came from the United States, Italy and Spain. T cells, B-cell-depleted T cells, or PBMCs provided the cDNA or gDNA that served as material.

Germline assignment: CDR1 MNHEY and CDR2 SVGAGI. Losses at the gene ends were 9 bases for V and 3 bases for J; bases not matched to a gene: 9. The CDR3 spans 14 residues. How the authors handled the data: Reference gene primers were amplified, and this amplification served to estimate nucleated cell counts. The assay was immunoSEQ multiplex PCR, and TCRdb's table has in-frame clones only and misses some. The V and J calls and the clone size are those of that table, but D and trimming were determined from the DNA. Of about 190,000 clones listed, about 86% are singletons. This receptor was obtained from a man aged 45-60 years with active or convalescent COVID-19. The sample comprised peripheral blood. The chain employs TRBV6-5 and TRBJ2-3; the match to TRBD2 covers 7 bases. As DNA, the CDR3 is TGTGCCAGGGCGGGCGGGGGTGTGACAGATACGCAGTATTTT. Amino acid sequence: CARAGGGVTDTQYF.